These T cell receptor beta chains were read from a single sample in a study of T cells after yellow fever vaccination. From the 5' RACE reads, TCRdb called clonotypes with MiXCR, one entry per CDR3 protein. The sample lists 450,000 to 650,000 distinct CDR3 sequences; approximately 13% were seen once. The starting material was PBMCs, obtained on the day of the yellow fever booster vaccination. All receptors come from a man aged 25-45 years who received the YFV17D yellow fever vaccine. Both conserved end residues are part of each CDR3. D genes are given only for firm matches. Size is stated for part of the rows, as once, few or many counts, or as a class when the clone is expanded.

clone size | J gene | D gene | V gene | CDR3 protein | CDR3 DNA
few | TRBJ2-5 | - | TRBV2 | CASRKGSLGSDETQYF | TGTGCCAGCAGAAAAGGCTCCTTAGGGAGTGATGAGACCCAGTACTTC
few | TRBJ2-7 | TRBD1 | TRBV20-1 | CSALGGQGNNEQYF | TGCAGTGCTCTAGGGGGACAGGGAAACAACGAGCAGTACTTC
many | TRBJ1-1 | - | TRBV20-1 | CSAPKEGVGTEAFF | TGCAGTGCGCCGAAAGAGGGGGTTGGCACTGAAGCTTTCTTT
few | TRBJ2-7 | TRBD2 | TRBV13 | CASSKLRTSGSSYEQYF | TGTGCCAGCAGCAAACTCAGGACTAGCGGGAGCTCCTACGAGCAGTACTTC
- | TRBJ2-1 | TRBD2 | TRBV24-1 | CATSDRGAGEGYYEQFF | TGTGCCACCAGTGATAGGGGAGCGGGAGAAGGATACTATGAGCAGTTCTTC
few | TRBJ2-1 | - | TRBV12-3/TRBV12-4 | CASSFSPVNEQFF | TGTGCCAGCAGTTTTTCCCCGGTGAATGAGCAGTTCTTC
few | TRBJ2-7 | TRBD2 | TRBV6-2/TRBV6-3 | CASTTGTVGLAGRTYEQYF | TGTGCCAGCACCACTGGGACTGTGGGACTAGCGGGAAGGACCTACGAGCAGTACTTC
- | TRBJ2-2 | - | TRBV7-8 | CASSSQGYAGGELFF | TGTGCCAGCAGCTCCCAGGGTTACGCAGGCGGGGAGCTGTTTTTT
few | TRBJ1-2 | - | TRBV6-5 | CASSYLRGSGYTF | TGTGCCAGCAGTTATCTTCGGGGAAGTGGCTACACCTTC
- | TRBJ2-2 | TRBD2 | TRBV7-9 | CAIGPGRQGGTGELFF | TGTGCCATCGGCCCCGGGAGGCAGGGCGGCACCGGGGAGCTGTTTTTT
few | TRBJ2-1 | TRBD2 | TRBV20-1 | CSDAVTGTNANEQFF | TGCAGTGATGCAGTAACCGGGACTAACGCTAATGAGCAGTTCTTC
- | TRBJ2-7 | TRBD2 | TRBV10-3 | CAISEPGLKESYEQYF | TGTGCCATCAGTGAGCCGGGACTAAAAGAATCCTACGAGCAGTACTTC
- | TRBJ2-7 | - | TRBV5-1 | CASSPGTDGSYEQYF | TGCGCCAGCAGCCCGGGGACTGATGGCTCCTACGAGCAGTACTTC
few | TRBJ2-7 | - | TRBV29-1 | CSVEDPIEQYF | TGCAGCGTTGAAGATCCCATCGAGCAGTACTTC
- | TRBJ1-2 | TRBD1 | TRBV20-1 | CSASGQGVDYTF | TGCAGTGCTAGCGGACAGGGGGTCGACTACACCTTC
- | TRBJ2-2 | - | TRBV15 | CATSRGGGPNTGELFF | TGTGCCACCAGCAGAGGAGGGGGACCTAACACCGGGGAGCTGTTTTTT
- | TRBJ1-4 | - | TRBV18 | CASSPSGRNNEKLFF | TGTGCCAGCTCACCATCGGGACGGAATAATGAAAAACTGTTTTTT
few | TRBJ1-1 | - | TRBV10-3 | CAISEGTTEAFF | TGTGCCATCAGTGAGGGAACCACTGAAGCTTTCTTT
- | TRBJ2-5 | TRBD2 | TRBV7-2 | CASSPAGGLKTQYF | TGTGCCAGCAGCCCAGCTGGGGGACTAAAGACCCAGTACTTC
- | TRBJ1-5 | - | TRBV10-3 | CAISENDQPQHF | TGTGCCATCAGTGAGAATGATCAGCCCCAGCATTTT
few | TRBJ2-7 | - | TRBV6-2/TRBV6-3 | CASSGAGWALHEQYF | TGTGCCAGCAGTGGCGCCGGGTGGGCTCTCCACGAGCAGTACTTC
few | TRBJ2-5 | TRBD2 | TRBV12-3/TRBV12-4 | CASRMGGKGTPKETQYF | TGTGCCAGCAGGATGGGGGGGAAGGGCACACCAAAAGAGACCCAGTACTTC
- | TRBJ2-5 | - | TRBV6-2/TRBV6-3 | CASSYSALKGVKTQYF | TGTGCCAGCAGTTACTCAGCGCTCAAGGGGGTAAAGACCCAGTACTTC
- | TRBJ2-7 | - | TRBV20-1 | CSASVLNEQYF | TGCAGTGCTAGCGTGCTAAACGAGCAGTACTTC
- | TRBJ1-2 | TRBD1 | TRBV7-2 | CASRFDRGRDYGYTF | TGTGCCAGCAGGTTTGACAGGGGGCGCGACTATGGCTACACCTTC
many | TRBJ2-4 | - | TRBV20-1 | CSGIGRAGENIQYF | TGCAGTGGTATAGGGAGAGCCGGGGAAAACATTCAGTACTTC
many | TRBJ2-7 | - | TRBV6-1 | CASSPTGFNEQYF | TGTGCCAGCAGCCCCACAGGGTTCAACGAGCAGTACTTC
few | TRBJ2-5 | - | TRBV18 | CASSRGMEQETQYF | TGTGCCAGCTCAAGGGGGATGGAGCAAGAGACCCAGTACTTC
few | TRBJ1-1 | - | TRBV12-3/TRBV12-4 | CASSYGLLNTEAFF | TGTGCCAGCAGTTACGGGCTCCTGAACACTGAAGCTTTCTTT
once | TRBJ2-1 | - | TRBV6-2/TRBV6-3 | CASSYWKHNEQFF | TGTGCCAGCAGTTACTGGAAGCACAATGAGCAGTTCTTC